Below are 13 T cell receptor beta chains sequenced from a single sample in a study of blood T cell repertoires in COVID-19. TCRdb's table, derived via immunoSEQ multiplex PCR, lists solely in-frame clones and lacks some. The repertoire holds hundreds of thousands of clones, with 70% to 90% as singletons. The sequenced material came from PBMCs or T cells enriched from blood (not recorded which). These receptors all come from a woman younger than 30 who had been exposed to COVID-19.

The chain combines TRBV9 with TRBJ2-3, with D perhaps matching TRBD1 (6 bases). The CDR3 runs to 14 residues. Trimming left V 0 bases short and J 4 bases short, with 9 bases between. Germline-derived CDR1 and CDR2 are SGDLS and YYNGEE. The CDR3 nucleotides read TGTGCCAGCAGCGTAGACAGGGTGGCAGATACGCAGTATTTT. Translating it yields CASSVDRVADTQYF.

This clone was seen only a few times. The chain links TRBV27 to TRBJ1-2; TRBD1 agrees at 8 bases. The CDR3 loop spans 15 amino acids. In germline, CDR1 is MNHEY, CDR2 SMNVEV (reference sequence). J gave up 8 bases and V 4 bases, and 12 bases lay outside the gene matches. The CDR3 nucleotides read TGTGCCAGCAGTTCCGGACAGGGTGTTGCGGAAGGCTACACCTTC. It translates to CASSSGQGVAEGYTF.

To note about this clone: Relative to the germline gene, one junction end is altered; a read error may explain this. This sequence joins TRBV18 and TRBJ2-3; possible D gene TRBD2, 6 bases. Looked up from germline, CDR1 is KGHSH and CDR2 is LQKENI. This CDR3 contains 13 residues. In DNA, the CDR3 is TGTGCCAGCTCCCCACAGGAGGGCTATACGCAGTATTTT. Translated, it gives CASSPQEGYTQYF.

The CDR3 is CASSATGGGVQETQYF. CDR3 DNA: TGTGCCAGCAGCGCGACAGGGGGTGGGGTACAAGAGACCCAGTACTTC. The chain uses TRBV9 and TRBJ2-5; 9 positions match TRBD1. Germline V gene data show CDR1 as SGDLS and CDR2 as YYNGEE. J lost 2 bases, V lost 3 bases, and 8 bases had no gene match. CDR3 length: 16 residues.

V usage is TRBV6-5 and J usage is TRBJ2-6; TRBD1 matches at 8 bases. CDR1 is MNHEY, CDR2 SVGAGI, per germline. This CDR3 has 14 residues. Losses at the gene ends were 8 bases for V and 2 bases for J; bases not matched to a gene: 2. The CDR3 nucleotides read TGTGCCAGCGGCAGGGGGCCTGGGGCCAACGTCCTGACTTTC. Translation gives CASGRGPGANVLTF.

This clone was counted a few times. The V and J genes are TRBV2 and TRBJ2-2; no firm D call. V was pared by 10 bases and J by 3 bases, with 15 bases between. This CDR3 spans 14 amino acids. Germline V gene lookup returns CDR1 SNHLY and CDR2 FYNNEI. This CDR3 is CATMSGFDTGELFF. Here the CDR3 DNA reads TGTGCCACCATGTCCGGTTTTGACACCGGGGAGCTGTTTTTT.

The V gene is TRBV19, the J gene TRBJ1-1; 8 nucleotides align to TRBD1. V lost 1 base and J lost 4; bases outside the gene matches: 8. Germline V gives CDR1 LNHDA, CDR2 SQIVND (reference sequence). This CDR3 comprises 16 residues. CDR3 nucleotide sequence: TGTGCCAGTAGTATAGGGTGGCAGGGGGCTGGCACTGAAGCTTTCTTT. It codes for CASSIGWQGAGTEAFF.

The gene calls are TRBV4-2 and TRBJ2-3; TRBD2 matches at 10 bases. The CDR3 is made up of 16 amino acids. The germline CDR1 and CDR2 sequences are LGHNA and YNFKEQ. Unmatched junction bases numbered 5, after V lost 0 bases and J lost 5 bases. For the CDR3, the DNA is TGTGCCAGCAGCCAAGAAGCTCTAGCGGGGGTAGATACGCAGTATTTT. Amino acid sequence: CASSQEALAGVDTQYF.

The chain recombines TRBV28 with TRBJ1-5; 7 bases match TRBD1. The CDR3 spans 15 residues. The V gene end was trimmed by 3 bases and the J gene end by 5 bases; junction bases not matched to a gene: 7. The germline V gene has CDR1 MDHEN and CDR2 SYDVKM. CDR3 DNA: TGTGCCAGCAGTTTGGTACAGGGGAAGGATCAGCCCCAGCATTTT. Residues: CASSLVQGKDQPQHF.

Only a few counts were recorded for this clone. This chain links TRBV10-2 with TRBJ1-6; 9 bases map to TRBD1. Trimming removed 6 bases from V and 7 bases from J; junction bases left unmatched: 13. In germline, CDR1 is WSHSY, CDR2 SAAADI. There are 17 residues in the CDR3. Here the CDR3 DNA reads TGCGCCAGCAGCCTACCACTTCGACAGGGGGACAATTCACCCCTCCACTTT. Its protein product is CASSLPLRQGDNSPLHF.

The rearrangement links TRBV27 to TRBJ1-1; 7 positions agree with TRBD1. The V and J ends lost 2 bases and 0 bases, in that order; junction bases with no gene match: 6. The CDR3 is made up of 16 amino acids. Germline CDR1 and CDR2: MNHEY and SMNVEV (reference sequence). CDR3 sequence reads: CASSLGFGTVNTEAFF. CDR3 in DNA: TGTGCCAGCAGTTTAGGGTTCGGGACAGTGAACACTGAAGCTTTCTTT.

CDR3 in DNA: TGTGCCAGCAGTCGCTACAGGGGTCCCTACAATGAGCAGTTCTTC. Translation: CASSRYRGPYNEQFF. This chain uses TRBV28 with TRBJ2-1, with 7 bases matching TRBD1. V was pared by 5 bases and J by 2 bases, with 6 bases of the junction left unmatched. This CDR3 is built from 15 residues. In germline, CDR1 is MDHEN, CDR2 SYDVKM.

This rearrangement joins TRBV4-2 to TRBJ1-4; D remains ambiguous. From germline, CDR1 is LGHNA and CDR2 YNFKEQ. The CDR3 consists of 15 residues. The germline V and J ends were trimmed by 3 bases and 6 bases, with 14 bases remaining between them. CDR3 bases: TGTGCCAGCAGCCATCCGGGTGCACCTTATGAAAAACTGTTTTTT. Translating it yields CASSHPGAPYEKLFF.